Below, 24 T cell receptor beta chains from the same sample are listed, as sequenced in a study of T cell changes during pregnancy in multiple sclerosis. Repertoires were generated with immunoSEQ multiplex PCR, while TCRdb's copy carries only in-frame clones and drops some. In the table there are roughly 70,000 clones, around 90% of which are singletons. This sample comprised peripheral blood, obtained in the third trimester of pregnancy. The receptors stem from a female donor with multiple sclerosis, enrolled in a pregnancy study.

V and J are TRBV10-3 and TRBJ2-3; 8 bases fit TRBD1. Looked up from germline, CDR1 is ENHRY and CDR2 is SYGVKD. V shed 4 bases and J 4 bases; nucleotides not matched to a gene: 7. The CDR3 totals 15 residues. For the CDR3, the DNA is TGTGCCATCAGTGGATCTGGGACAGGCGCAGATACGCAGTATTTT. Protein sequence: CAISGSGTGADTQYF.

This chain uses TRBV11-2 with TRBJ2-1; no definite D call. CDR3 length equals 13 residues. Per the germline V gene, CDR1 is SGHAT and CDR2 is FQNNGV. V was trimmed by 1 base and J by 4 bases, leaving 5 bases between them. CDR3 sequence: CASSLARYNEQFF. The CDR3 DNA reads TGTGCCAGCAGCTTAGCCAGGTACAATGAGCAGTTCTTC.

V and J are TRBV18 and TRBJ1-3; D is unclear. In germline, CDR1 is KGHSH, CDR2 LQKENI. V was cut by 6 bases and J by 4 bases, with 4 bases left in between. The CDR3 is made up of 11 amino acids. The CDR3 nucleotides read TGTGCCAGCTCTACAGGAAACACCATATATTTT. Its translation is CASSTGNTIYF.

On this clone itself: The limits of the CDR3 on the DNA are not certain, so only TCRdb's listed CDR3 is given. The chain is built from TRBV5-6 and TRBJ1-1; the table calls TRBD1, which could not be checked here. The CDR3 adds up to 16 amino acids, both ends counted. In germline, CDR1 is SGHDT, CDR2 YYEEEE. This chain's CDR3 is CASSFGSGQRNTEAFF.

The chain uses TRBV7-2 and TRBJ1-2; TRBD1 is a possible D gene (6 bases). V lost 2 bases and J 6 bases, leaving 10 bases between the germline ends. Germline assignment: CDR1 SGHTA and CDR2 FQGNSA. The CDR3 is 13 residues long. The CDR3 bases are TGTGCCAGCAGCTTAAACAGGGTGAATGGCTACACCTTC. This sequence encodes CASSLNRVNGYTF.

The chain combines TRBV7-2 with TRBJ2-1, with D possibly being TRBD2 (5 bases). V lost 4 bases to trimming and J lost 0 bases, with 10 bases between them. Germline V lookup: CDR1 SGHTA, CDR2 FQGNSA. The CDR3 totals 15 residues. The chain's CDR3 is CASSSIASSYNEQFF. The CDR3 bases are TGTGCCAGCAGCTCAATAGCGAGCTCCTACAATGAGCAGTTCTTC. The entire variable domain, with the rest obtained from reference TRBV7-2 and TRBJ2-1, is as follows: GAGVSQSPSNKVTEKGKDVELRCDPISGHTALYWYRQSLGQGLEFLIYFQGNSAPDKSGLPSDRFSAERTGGSVSTLTIQRTQQEDSAVYLCASSSIASSYNEQFFGPGTRLTVL.

The chain has TRBV5-4 and TRBJ2-5; TRBD2 agrees at 7 bases. The CDR3 runs to 14 residues. With 4 bases clipped from V and 0 bases from J, the junction kept 3 bases outside the gene matches. Germline assignment: CDR1 SGHNT and CDR2 YYREEE (reference sequence). The CDR3 sequence: CASSRTRDQETQYF. The CDR3 nucleotides read TGTGCCAGCAGCCGGACTAGGGACCAAGAGACCCAGTACTTC.

V gene TRBV7-2 combines with J gene TRBJ2-2, with a possible D match to TRBD1 (5 bases). The CDR3 spans 16 residues. The germline V and J ends were trimmed by 2 bases and 4 bases, with 14 bases remaining between them. Germline V gene lookup returns CDR1 SGHTA and CDR2 FQGNSA. The DNA for the CDR3 is TGTGCCAGCAGCTTAAGGGGCAGTCAGGGCACCGGGGAGCTGTTTTTT. It translates to CASSLRGSQGTGELFF.

The V gene is TRBV25-1, the J gene TRBJ1-2, with D possibly matching TRBD1 (6 bases). The germline V gene encodes CDR1 MGHDK and CDR2 SYGVNS. The CDR3 extends over 14 amino acids. V was pared by 3 bases and J by 4 bases, with 12 bases between. The CDR3 region is CASSEAGDLYGYTF. CDR3 in DNA: TGTGCCAGCAGTGAGGCAGGGGACCTCTATGGCTACACCTTC.

The chain joins TRBV7-9 to TRBJ2-3, with D tentatively TRBD1 (6 bases). This CDR3 has 13 amino acids. Germline-derived CDR1 and CDR2 are SEHNR and FQNEAQ (reference sequence). Trimming pared 5 bases from V and 3 bases from J, leaving 9 bases between. The CDR3 DNA reads as TGTGCCAGCAGCCGGACAGAAACAGATACGCAGTATTTT. Amino acids: CASSRTETDTQYF.

V usage is TRBV2 and J usage is TRBJ2-1, with 12 bases lining up with TRBD2. The CDR3 covers 14 residues. V lost 7 bases, J lost 5 bases, and 3 bases stayed unmatched. Per the germline V gene, CDR1 is SNHLY and CDR2 is FYNNEI. CDR3 coding DNA: TGTGCCAGCAATGGACTAGCGGGAAACAATGAGCAGTTCTTC. This translates into CASNGLAGNNEQFF.

V is TRBV2 and J is TRBJ1-5; no clear D gene. The CDR3 sequence is 15 residues long. Trimming took 5 bases from V and 0 from J, leaving 11 bases between them. Germline loops: CDR1 SNHLY, CDR2 FYNNEI. This CDR3 is CASSFGDSSNQPQHF. CDR3 nucleotides: TGTGCCAGCAGTTTCGGTGATAGTAGCAATCAGCCCCAGCATTTT.

The rearrangement joins TRBV5-6 to TRBJ1-6; D is undetermined. The germline gives CDR1 SGHDT, CDR2 YYEEEE. V lost 0 bases and J 5 bases, leaving 21 bases between the germline ends. The CDR3 runs 19 residues. The CDR3 loop is CASSLGPVRDIRDNSPLHF. The CDR3 DNA is TGTGCCAGCAGCTTGGGGCCAGTTCGGGATATTCGGGATAATTCACCCCTCCACTTT.

The chain is built from TRBV15 and TRBJ2-5, with 7 bases that match TRBD1. Trimming took 4 bases from V and 1 from J; bases not matched to a gene: 3. This CDR3 has 14 residues. CDR1 and CDR2 (germline): LNHNV, YYDKDF (reference sequence). The CDR3 coding sequence is TGTGCCACCAGCAAGGGACAGATCCAAGAGACCCAGTACTTC. Translation: CATSKGQIQETQYF.

The genes are TRBV5-1 and TRBJ2-5; D not certain. V was cut by 3 bases and J by 1 base, with 7 bases left in between. Germline CDR1 reads SGHRS; CDR2 reads YFSETQ. This CDR3 is 13 amino acids long. The CDR3 coding sequence is TGCGCCAGCAGCTCAGGTCCCCAAGAGACCCAGTACTTC. This encodes CASSSGPQETQYF.

This chain uses TRBV10-3 with TRBJ2-7, with D perhaps TRBD2 (6 bases). Trimming took 6 bases from V and 2 from J, leaving 20 bases between them. Germline CDR1 is ENHRY and CDR2 is SYGVKD. This CDR3 comprises 16 residues. This chain's CDR3 is CAIRQATSFLPYEQYF. CDR3 bases: TGTGCCATCAGACAAGCTACTAGCTTTTTACCCTACGAGCAGTACTTC.

This clone was observed a single time. The chain links TRBV9 to TRBJ1-5; D possibly corresponds to TRBD1 (5 bases). This CDR3 region has 15 residues. Trimming removed 1 base at V and 0 bases at J, with 8 bases between. Germline CDR1 is SGDLS and CDR2 is YYNGEE. CDR3 bases: TGTGCCAGCAGCGTATCGGGGGATAGCAATCAGCCCCAGCATTTT. Encoded protein: CASSVSGDSNQPQHF. Full variable domain (missing parts from reference TRBV9 and TRBJ1-5): DSGVTQTPKHLITATGQRVTLRCSPRSGDLSVYWYQQSLDQGLQFLIQYYNGEERAKGNILERFSAQQFPDLHSELNLSSLELGDSALYFCASSVSGDSNQPQHFGDGTRLSIL.

This chain uses TRBV7-9 with TRBJ1-3, with D maybe TRBD1 (5 bases). Between the trimmed V and J ends, which lost 7 bases and 2 bases, there was a span of 15 bases. Germline CDR1 SEHNR, CDR2 FQNEAQ (reference sequence). The CDR3 contains 15 residues. CDR3 sequence: CASTEAGWAGNTIYF. For the CDR3, the DNA is TGTGCCAGCACCGAGGCAGGGTGGGCTGGAAACACCATATATTTT.

This clone was seen once. The chain is built from TRBV5-1 and TRBJ2-7, with a possible D match to TRBD2 (5 bases). Germline V gene sequence: CDR1 SGHRS, CDR2 YFSETQ. Trimming cost V 2 bases and J 0 bases, with 12 bases left between them. This CDR3 comprises 15 residues. The CDR3 DNA sequence: TGCGCCAGCAGCTTAGGCCAGCGGAGCTCCTACGAGCAGTACTTC. Translation gives CASSLGQRSSYEQYF. Variable domain in full (rest from reference TRBV5-1 and TRBJ2-7): KAGVTQTPRYLIKTRGQQVTLSCSPISGHRSVSWYQQTPGQGLQFLFEYFSETQRNKGNFPGRFSGRQFSNSRSEMNVSTLELGDSALYLCASSLGQRSSYEQYFGPGTRLTVT.

V usage is TRBV5-1 and J usage is TRBJ2-7; 8 bases map to TRBD2. V lost 0 bases and J lost 3; bases outside the gene matches: 8. This CDR3 region has 16 residues. Germline lookup yields CDR1 SGHRS and CDR2 YFSETQ. CDR3 in amino acids: CASSLDYGRAVYEQYF. The CDR3 nucleotides are TGCGCCAGCAGCTTGGATTACGGGAGGGCCGTCTACGAGCAGTACTTC.

This sequence joins TRBV18 and TRBJ2-7; 7 positions match TRBD1. V gave up 3 bases and J gave up 3 bases; unmatched junction bases: 8. CDR3 length: 15 amino acids. Germline V lookup: CDR1 KGHSH, CDR2 LQKENI. The CDR3 DNA reads as TGTGCCAGCTCACCCAGGTTGACAGGGCTCTACGAGCAGTACTTC. Its protein product is CASSPRLTGLYEQYF.

The chain carries TRBV11-2 and TRBJ2-5; tentatively, D is TRBD2 (6 bases). The V end was cut by 2 bases, the J end by 7 bases, with 14 bases between. The CDR3 totals 14 residues. Germline lookup yields CDR1 SGHAT and CDR2 FQNNGV. CDR3 in DNA: TGTGCCAGCAGCTTAAAGGCTAGCGTCGGGACCCAGTACTTC. Protein product: CASSLKASVGTQYF.

The chain combines TRBV19 with TRBJ2-4; 7 nucleotides line up with TRBD1. Germline trimming cut 3 bases from V and 4 bases from J; bases unmatched to any gene: 12. This CDR3 region has 17 residues. CDR1 and CDR2 (germline): LNHDA, SQIVND (reference sequence). CDR3 nucleotides: TGTGCCAGTAGTATGTCCGATGTCGGGACAGATAAAAACATTCAGTACTTC. Encoded protein: CASSMSDVGTDKNIQYF.

This chain joins TRBV19 and TRBJ2-3; D not certain. CDR3 size: 14 residues. Germline loops: CDR1 LNHDA, CDR2 SQIVND (reference sequence). Trimming cost V 4 bases and J 3 bases, with 11 bases left between them. In nucleotides, the CDR3 is TGTGCCAGTAGTACATACAGTTCTACAGATACGCAGTATTTT. Its translation: CASSTYSSTDTQYF.